This entry concerns a single TCR beta chain. In the PCR, 60 Vbeta and 13 Jbeta primers were used. The protocol was immunoSEQ multiplex PCR, while the TCRdb copy is restricted to in-frame clones and leaves out a portion. In the table there are approximately 140,000 clones, roughly 74% of which are singletons. V dropped 4 bases and J dropped 0 bases, with 13 bases sitting between them. Per the germline V gene, CDR1 is MDHEN and CDR2 is SYDVKM. This CDR3 is built from 16 residues. The data originate from a study of cytomegalovirus exposure and HLA in healthy donors. The sequence was collected from a man aged 35-49 years in good health and CMV-seronegative. This sequence joins TRBV28 and TRBJ1-5, with D possibly TRBD1 on 5 matching bases. Material for sequencing was PBMCs. CDR3 nucleotides: TGTGCCAGCAGTTGGGGGGACGCGGATAGCAATCAGCCCCAGCATTTT. Residues: CASSWGDADSNQPQHF.